Shown below are 2 T cell receptor beta chains from a single sample sequenced in a study of blood T cell repertoires in COVID-19 (dated by TCRdb to the early 2020s). Library preparation used the immunoSEQ multiplex PCR assay. This immuneACCESS table, as held by TCRdb, lists in-frame sequences with V and J called but not all clones. Of the missing ones, under half trace to an unresolved V gene in checked studies; the others have no known cause. The sample profile shows around 110,000 clones; 60% to 85% of them were found once. Roughly 4% of the sample is in the top ten clones. The sample consisted of peripheral blood. Every receptor here comes from a man in his 70s with acute or convalescent COVID-19.

The V gene is TRBV4-3, the J gene TRBJ1-6, with unresolved D. This CDR3 comprises 15 residues. Trimming cost V 0 bases and J 10 bases, with 13 bases left between them. The V gene's germline CDR1 is LGHNA and CDR2 YSLEER. This CDR3 is CASSQDLAGNSPLHF. CDR3 nucleotides: TGCGCCAGCAGCCAAGATCTGGCGGGTAACTCACCCCTCCACTTT.

This rearrangement joins TRBV7-9 to TRBJ2-7; tentative D call: TRBD1 (5 bases). CDR3 length: 12 residues. Germline V lookup: CDR1 SEHNR, CDR2 FQNEAQ (reference sequence). Trimming left V 7 bases short and J 2 bases short, with 9 bases between. The DNA of the CDR3 is TGTGCCAGCACCCAGGGAACCTACGAGCAGTACTTC. Translated, it gives CASTQGTYEQYF. Full variable domain (missing parts from reference TRBV7-9 and TRBJ2-7): DTGVSQNPRHKITKRGQNVTFRCDPISEHNRLYWYRQTLGQGPEFLTYFQNEAQLEKSRLLSDRFSAERPKGSFSTLEIQRTEQGDSAMYLCASTQGTYEQYFGPGTRLTVT.